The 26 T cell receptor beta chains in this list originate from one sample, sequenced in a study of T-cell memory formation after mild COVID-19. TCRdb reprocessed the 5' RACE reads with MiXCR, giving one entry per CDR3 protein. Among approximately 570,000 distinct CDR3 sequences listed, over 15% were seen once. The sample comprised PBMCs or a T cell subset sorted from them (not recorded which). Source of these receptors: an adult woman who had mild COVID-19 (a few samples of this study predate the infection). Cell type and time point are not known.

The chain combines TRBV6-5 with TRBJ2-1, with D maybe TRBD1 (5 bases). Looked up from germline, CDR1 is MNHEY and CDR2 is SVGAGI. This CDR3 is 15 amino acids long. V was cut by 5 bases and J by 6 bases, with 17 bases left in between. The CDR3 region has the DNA TGTGCCAGCAGTCTCCAACAGGCTCAACCCAATGAGCAGTTCTTC. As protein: CASSLQQAQPNEQFF.

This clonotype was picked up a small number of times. CDR3 nucleotides: TGTGCCAGCAGCCCGACAGGGGGCGCGATCTTCCCCCCTTACAATGAGCAGTTCTTC. It translates to CASSPTGGAIFPPYNEQFF. The rearrangement joins TRBV6-4 to TRBJ2-1; 10 bases map to TRBD1. The CDR3 has 19 amino acids. J was trimmed by 4 bases and V by 6 bases; bases with no gene match: 18. Germline lookup yields CDR1 MRHNA and CDR2 SNTAGT.

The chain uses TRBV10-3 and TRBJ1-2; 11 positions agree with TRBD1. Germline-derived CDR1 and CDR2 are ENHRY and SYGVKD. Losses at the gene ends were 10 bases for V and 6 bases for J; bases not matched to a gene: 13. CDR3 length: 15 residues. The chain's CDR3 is CATKNSDRGLDGYTF. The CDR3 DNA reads TGTGCCACCAAAAATTCGGACAGGGGGCTCGATGGCTACACCTTC.

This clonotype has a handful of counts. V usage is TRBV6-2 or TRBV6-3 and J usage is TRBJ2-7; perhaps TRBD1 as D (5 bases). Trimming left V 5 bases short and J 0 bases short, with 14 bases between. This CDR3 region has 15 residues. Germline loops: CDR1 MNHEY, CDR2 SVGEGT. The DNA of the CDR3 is TGTGCCAGCAGTCTCCGGACAAGGAGCTCCTACGAGCAGTACTTC. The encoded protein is CASSLRTRSSYEQYF.

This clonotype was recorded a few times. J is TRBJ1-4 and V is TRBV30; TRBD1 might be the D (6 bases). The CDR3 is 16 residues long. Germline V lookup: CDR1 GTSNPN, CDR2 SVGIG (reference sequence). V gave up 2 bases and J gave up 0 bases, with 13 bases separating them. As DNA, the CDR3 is TGTGCCTGGAGTTCGGGGACACTCGCAACTAATGAAAAACTGTTTTTT. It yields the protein CAWSSGTLATNEKLFF. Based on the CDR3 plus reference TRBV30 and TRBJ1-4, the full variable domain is SQTIHQWPATLVQPVGSPLSLECTVEGTSNPNLYWYRQAAGRGLQLLFYSVGIGQISSEVPQNLSASRPQDRQFILSSKKLLLSDSGFYLCAWSSGTLATNEKLFFGSGTQLSVL.

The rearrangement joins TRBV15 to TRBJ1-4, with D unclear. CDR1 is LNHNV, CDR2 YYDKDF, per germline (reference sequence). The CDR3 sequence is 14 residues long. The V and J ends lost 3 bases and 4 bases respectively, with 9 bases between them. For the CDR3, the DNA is TGTGCCACCAGCAGTGAGGGCGGTAATGAAAAACTGTTTTTT. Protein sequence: CATSSEGGNEKLFF.

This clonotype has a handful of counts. The CDR3 loop is CASSPGQDRGGYTF. The CDR3 DNA sequence: TGTGCCAGTAGCCCGGGACAGGACAGGGGGGGCTACACCTTC. The chain has TRBV19 and TRBJ1-2; 10 bases line up with TRBD1. With 6 bases clipped from V and 8 bases from J, the junction kept 9 bases outside the gene matches. Germline lookup yields CDR1 LNHDA and CDR2 SQIVND (reference sequence). The CDR3 is 14 amino acids. The whole variable domain, remainder taken from reference TRBV19 and TRBJ1-2, is DGGITQSPKYLFRKEGQNVTLSCEQNLNHDAMYWYRQDPGQGLRLIYYSQIVNDFQKGDIAEGYSVSREKKESFPLTVTSAQKNPTAFYLCASSPGQDRGGYTFGSGTRLTVV.

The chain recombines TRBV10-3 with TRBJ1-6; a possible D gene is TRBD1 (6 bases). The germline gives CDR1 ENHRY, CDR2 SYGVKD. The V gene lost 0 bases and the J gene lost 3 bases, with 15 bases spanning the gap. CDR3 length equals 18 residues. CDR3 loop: CAISESARRGYYNSPLHF. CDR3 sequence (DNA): TGTGCCATCAGTGAGTCGGCCCGCAGGGGTTACTATAATTCACCCCTCCACTTT.

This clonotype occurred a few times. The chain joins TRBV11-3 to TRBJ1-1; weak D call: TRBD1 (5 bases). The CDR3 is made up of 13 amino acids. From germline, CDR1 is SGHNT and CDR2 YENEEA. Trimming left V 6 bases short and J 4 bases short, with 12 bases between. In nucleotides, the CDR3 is TGTGCCAGCAGTTTTACCCAGGGCACTGAAGCTTTCTTT. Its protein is CASSFTQGTEAFF.

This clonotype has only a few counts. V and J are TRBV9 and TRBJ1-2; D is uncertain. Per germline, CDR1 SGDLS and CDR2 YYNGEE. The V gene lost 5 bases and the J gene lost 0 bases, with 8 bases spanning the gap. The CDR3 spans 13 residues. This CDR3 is CASSETTNYGYTF. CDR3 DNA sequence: TGTGCCAGCAGTGAGACGACTAACTATGGCTACACCTTC.

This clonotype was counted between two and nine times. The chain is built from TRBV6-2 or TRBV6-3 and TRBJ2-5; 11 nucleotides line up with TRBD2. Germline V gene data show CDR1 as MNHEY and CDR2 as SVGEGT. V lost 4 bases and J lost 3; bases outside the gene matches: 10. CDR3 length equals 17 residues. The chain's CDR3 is CASSFRLAGKREETQYF. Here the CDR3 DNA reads TGTGCCAGCAGTTTCAGACTAGCGGGAAAGAGGGAAGAGACCCAGTACTTC.

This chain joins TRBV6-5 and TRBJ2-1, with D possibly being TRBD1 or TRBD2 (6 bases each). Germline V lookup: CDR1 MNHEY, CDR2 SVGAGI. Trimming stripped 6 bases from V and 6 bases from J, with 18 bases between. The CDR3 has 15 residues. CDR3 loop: CASRGNRGPINEQFF. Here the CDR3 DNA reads TGTGCCAGCAGGGGGAACCGGGGGCCCATCAATGAGCAGTTCTTC.

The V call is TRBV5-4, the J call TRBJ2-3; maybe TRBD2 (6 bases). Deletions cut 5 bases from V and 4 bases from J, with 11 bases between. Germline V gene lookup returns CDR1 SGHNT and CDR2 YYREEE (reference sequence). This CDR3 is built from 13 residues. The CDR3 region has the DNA TGTGCCAGCAGGGGACTTTCTCCAGATACGCAGTATTTT. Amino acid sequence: CASRGLSPDTQYF.

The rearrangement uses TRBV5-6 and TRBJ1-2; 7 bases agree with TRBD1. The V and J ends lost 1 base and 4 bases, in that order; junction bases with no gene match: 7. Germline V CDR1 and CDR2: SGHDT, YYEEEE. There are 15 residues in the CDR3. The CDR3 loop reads CASSLRGTVTYGYTF. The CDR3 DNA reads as TGTGCCAGCAGCTTGCGCGGGACAGTAACCTATGGCTACACCTTC.

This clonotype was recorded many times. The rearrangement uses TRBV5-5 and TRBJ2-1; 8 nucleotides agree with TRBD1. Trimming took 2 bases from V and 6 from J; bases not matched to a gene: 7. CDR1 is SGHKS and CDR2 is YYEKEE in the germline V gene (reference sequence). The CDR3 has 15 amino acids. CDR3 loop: CASSFEGQVPNEQFF. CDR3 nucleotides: TGTGCCAGCAGCTTTGAGGGACAGGTCCCCAATGAGCAGTTCTTC.

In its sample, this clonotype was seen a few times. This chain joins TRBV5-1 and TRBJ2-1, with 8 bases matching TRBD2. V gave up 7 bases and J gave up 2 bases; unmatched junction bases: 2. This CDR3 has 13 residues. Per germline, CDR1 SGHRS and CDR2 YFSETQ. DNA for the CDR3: TGCGCCAGCGAGGGACTAGCCTACAATGAGCAGTTCTTC. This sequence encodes CASEGLAYNEQFF.

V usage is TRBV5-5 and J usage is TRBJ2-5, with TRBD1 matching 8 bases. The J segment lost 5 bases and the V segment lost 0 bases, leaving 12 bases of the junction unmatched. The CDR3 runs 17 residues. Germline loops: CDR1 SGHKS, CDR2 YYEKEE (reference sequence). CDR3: CASSLGVGQGTFETQYF. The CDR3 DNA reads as TGTGCCAGCAGCTTGGGGGTTGGACAGGGTACTTTTGAGACCCAGTACTTC.

CDR3 in DNA: TGTGCCAGCAGTTACTCGTATGGGTTCTTTAGGACAGGTTACAATCAGCCCCAGCATTTT. Translated: CASSYSYGFFRTGYNQPQHF. The chain links TRBV6-6 to TRBJ1-5; 7 nucleotides match TRBD1. Germline trimming cut 0 bases from V and 3 bases from J; bases unmatched to any gene: 17. This CDR3 is 20 amino acids long. Germline lookup yields CDR1 MNHNY and CDR2 SVGAGI (reference sequence).

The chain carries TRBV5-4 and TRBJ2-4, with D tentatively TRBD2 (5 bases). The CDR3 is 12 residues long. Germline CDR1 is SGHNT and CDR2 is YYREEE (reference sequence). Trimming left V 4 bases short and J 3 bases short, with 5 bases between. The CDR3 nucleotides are TGTGCCAGCAGCCGGGACAAAAACATTCAGTACTTC. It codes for CASSRDKNIQYF.

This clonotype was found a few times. CDR3 residues: CASSIGTSHGAQYNDGEQFF. DNA of the CDR3: TGTGCCAGCAGCATAGGGACATCCCATGGAGCTCAGTACAATGATGGTGAGCAGTTCTTC. This chain connects TRBV21-1 to TRBJ2-1; the table assigns TRBD1, which was not confirmed against the DNA. TRBV21-1 is listed as a pseudogene. The CDR3 is made up of 20 amino acids.

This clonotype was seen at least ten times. The CDR3 DNA follows: TGTGCCAGCAGTCTACAGGGTTTCGTCTATGGCTACACCTTC. Translating gives CASSLQGFVYGYTF. This chain joins TRBV12-3 or TRBV12-4 and TRBJ1-2, with D possibly matching TRBD1 (6 bases). Trimming shortened V by 5 bases and J by 4 bases, and 14 bases separated the two germline ends. The CDR3 is 14 amino acids.

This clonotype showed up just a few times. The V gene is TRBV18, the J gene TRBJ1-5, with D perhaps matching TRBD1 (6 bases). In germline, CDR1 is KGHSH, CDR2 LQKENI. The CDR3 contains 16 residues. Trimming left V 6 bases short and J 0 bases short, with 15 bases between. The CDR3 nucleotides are TGTGCCAGCTCGAGACAGGTATCCTATAGCAATCAGCCCCAGCATTTT. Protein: CASSRQVSYSNQPQHF.

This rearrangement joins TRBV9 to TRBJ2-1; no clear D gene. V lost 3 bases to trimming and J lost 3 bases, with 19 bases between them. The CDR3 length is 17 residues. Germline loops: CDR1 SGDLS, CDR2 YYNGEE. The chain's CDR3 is CASSDQLDGLNYNEQFF. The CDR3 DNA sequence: TGTGCCAGCAGCGATCAATTGGACGGGCTCAACTACAATGAGCAGTTCTTC.

DNA of the CDR3: TGTGCCTGGATTCAACTTTCACAGGGGAGTACGCAGTATTTT. Translating gives CAWIQLSQGSTQYF. The gene calls are TRBV30 and TRBJ2-3; 7 bases are shared with TRBD1. The CDR3 totals 14 residues. CDR1 is GTSNPN, CDR2 SVGIG, per germline (reference sequence). V was clipped by 4 bases and J by 8 bases; unmatched bases: 12. Looking up the rest from reference TRBV30 and TRBJ2-3 gives the full variable domain: SQTIHQWPATLVQPVGSPLSLECTVEGTSNPNLYWYRQAAGRGLQLLFYSVGIGQISSEVPQNLSASRPQDRQFILSSKKLLLSDSGFYLCAWIQLSQGSTQYFGPGTRLTVL.

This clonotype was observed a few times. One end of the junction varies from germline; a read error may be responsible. The CDR3 loop is CASNEQGPNTEAFF. The CDR3 DNA reads as TGTGCCAGCAATGAACAGGGTCCGAACACTGAAGCTTTCTTT. The chain has TRBV6-1 and TRBJ1-1; tentative D call: TRBD1 (6 bases). The CDR3 covers 14 residues. Looked up from germline, CDR1 is MNHNS and CDR2 is SASEGT.

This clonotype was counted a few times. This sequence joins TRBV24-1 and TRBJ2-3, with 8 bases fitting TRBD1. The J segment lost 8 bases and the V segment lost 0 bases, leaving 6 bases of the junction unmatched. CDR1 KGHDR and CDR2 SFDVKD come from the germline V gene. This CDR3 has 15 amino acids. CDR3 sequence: CATSDLAGGRGTQYF. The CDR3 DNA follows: TGTGCCACCAGTGATTTGGCAGGGGGCAGGGGTACGCAGTATTTT.